The 24 T cell receptor beta chains reported below all come from one sample, sequenced in a study of Ad26.COV2.S vaccination and SARS-CoV-2 variants. Generated by immunoSEQ multiplex PCR, the TCRdb table keeps only in-frame clones and is missing some. The sample records around 450,000 clones, about 89% being singletons. As for treatment: some 20 received Ad26.COV2.S at low or high dose, single or two shots; 5 received placebo; per-sample allocation not given. Samples were taken on day 63 after the first vaccine or placebo injection. The sequenced sample was peripheral blood, obtained in a trial of Ad26.COV2.S vaccine versus placebo. Receptor source: a person between 18 and 65 years old who received the Ad26.COV2.S COVID-19 vaccine or a placebo.

The chain carries TRBV5-6 and TRBJ1-2; the D gene is possibly TRBD1 (5 bases). The germline gives CDR1 SGHDT, CDR2 YYEEEE. This CDR3 is 15 amino acids long. Trimming took off 3 bases at V and 7 bases at J, with 19 bases between the two ends. The chain's CDR3 is CASSWGRGAILGYTF. CDR3 coding DNA: TGTGCCAGCAGCTGGGGGAGGGGCGCGATCCTTGGCTACACCTTC. Together with reference TRBV5-6 and TRBJ1-2, the CDR3 gives the full variable domain: DAGVTQSPTHLIKTRGQQVTLRCSPKSGHDTVSWYQQALGQGPQFIFQYYEEEERQRGNFPDRFSGHQFPNYSSELNVNALLLGDSALYLCASSWGRGAILGYTFGSGTRLTVV.

V usage is TRBV18 and J usage is TRBJ2-6, with TRBD1 identical over 10 bases. The CDR3 consists of 17 residues. The junction had 7 bases not matched to a gene; V was cut back by 4 bases and J by 4 bases. Germline-derived CDR1 and CDR2 are KGHSH and LQKENI. CDR3 nucleotides: TGTGCCAGCTCACAAACGACAGGGGGCACCGGGGCCAACGTCCTGACTTTC. Its protein is CASSQTTGGTGANVLTF.

V and J are TRBV7-2 and TRBJ2-5, with 8 bases fitting TRBD1. The V gene end was trimmed by 2 bases and the J gene end by 2 bases; junction bases not matched to a gene: 4. There are 15 residues in the CDR3. Germline V gene sequence: CDR1 SGHTA, CDR2 FQGNSA. The CDR3: CASSLRQGSQETQYF. The CDR3 bases are TGTGCCAGCAGCTTACGACAGGGGTCGCAAGAGACCCAGTACTTC.

This sequence joins TRBV29-1 and TRBJ1-4; TRBD1 is a possible D gene (6 bases). V was pared by 7 bases and J by 6 bases, with 15 bases between. CDR3 size: 13 residues. Germline V CDR1 and CDR2: SQVTM, ANQGSEA. The CDR3 spells CSGSRGRDEKLFF. The CDR3 DNA follows: TGCAGCGGCTCGCGGGGGCGAGATGAAAAACTGTTTTTT.

The rearrangement uses TRBV6-5 and TRBJ2-7; 8 bases are a match to TRBD1. The CDR3 contains 13 residues. The V gene's germline CDR1 is MNHEY and CDR2 SVGAGI. J gave up 2 bases and V 6 bases, and 3 bases lay outside the gene matches. In DNA form, the CDR3 reads TGTGCCAGCAGAAACAGGGGGACCTACGAGCAGTACTTC. Amino acid sequence: CASRNRGTYEQYF.

In this sample, this clone turned up once. The CDR3 nucleotides read TGTCGGGGCTGGGACACTGAAGCTTTCTTT. This sequence encodes CRGWDTEAFF. The rearrangement joins TRBV5-8 to TRBJ1-1, with D possibly TRBD1 on 5 matching bases. The CDR3 runs 10 residues. From germline, CDR1 is SGHTS and CDR2 YDEGEE.

V usage is TRBV29-1 and J usage is TRBJ1-2, with 8 bases matching TRBD1. V trimming: 6 bases; J trimming: 2 bases; junction bases outside the gene matches: 11. CDR1 SQVTM and CDR2 ANQGSEA come from the germline V gene. CDR3 length: 15 residues. The CDR3 DNA sequence: TGCAGCGTAGGACCGGGACAGGCGCAGAACTATGGCTACACCTTC. Translating gives CSVGPGQAQNYGYTF.

CDR3 amino acids: CSVDIGHSLGETQYF. CDR3 in DNA: TGCAGCGTTGACATTGGGCATTCCCTCGGGGAGACCCAGTACTTC. The chain couples TRBV29-1 to TRBJ2-5, with unresolved D. Trimming took 3 bases from V and 5 from J, leaving 19 bases between them. This CDR3 is built from 15 residues. The germline V gene encodes CDR1 SQVTM and CDR2 ANQGSEA.

The V and J genes are TRBV7-9 and TRBJ2-7, with D possibly being TRBD1 or TRBD2 (5 bases each). The CDR3 extends over 17 amino acids. Germline V CDR1 and CDR2: SEHNR, FQNEAQ (reference sequence). V was trimmed by 4 bases and J by 3 bases, leaving 22 bases between them. The CDR3, as DNA: TGTGCCAGCAGCTCCACCCCGGGGCGGTACGGCATCTACGAGCAGTACTTC. Its protein is CASSSTPGRYGIYEQYF.

The J gene is TRBJ1-5, the V gene TRBV6-5; 10 bases are shared with TRBD1. Per the germline V gene, CDR1 is MNHEY and CDR2 is SVGAGI. This CDR3 has 14 residues. The V and J ends lost 7 bases and 7 bases, in that order; junction bases with no gene match: 7. CDR3 sequence (DNA): TGTGCCAGCACTCAATCGACAGGGGGCCAGCCCCAGCATTTT. This translates into CASTQSTGGQPQHF.

The chain employs TRBV7-9 and TRBJ2-3; 9 bases match TRBD2. This CDR3 region has 16 residues. Germline V lookup: CDR1 SEHNR, CDR2 FQNEAQ (reference sequence). With 0 bases clipped from V and 2 bases from J, the junction kept 3 bases outside the gene matches. CDR3 amino acids: CASSLAPSGITDTQYF. DNA for the CDR3: TGTGCCAGCAGCTTAGCACCTAGCGGGATCACAGATACGCAGTATTTT.

The rearrangement links TRBV7-9 to TRBJ2-5; D not resolved. Germline V CDR1 and CDR2: SEHNR, FQNEAQ (reference sequence). The CDR3 sequence is 13 residues long. Trimming took 6 bases from V and 5 from J, leaving 13 bases between them. The CDR3 DNA reads as TGTGCCAGCAGTCGCCCCACTGCGGAGACCCAGTACTTC. Translation gives CASSRPTAETQYF.

The gene calls are TRBV3-1 (or the pseudogene TRBV3-2) and TRBJ2-2; a weak D match, TRBD2 (5 bases). V was trimmed by 1 base and J by 4 bases, leaving 16 bases between them. The CDR3 runs 17 residues. Germline V gene lookup returns CDR1 LGHDT and CDR2 YNNKEL (reference sequence). Here the CDR3 reads CASSQGIAGSGTGELFF. The CDR3 nucleotides are TGTGCCAGCAGCCAAGGGATCGCGGGTTCGGGCACCGGGGAGCTGTTTTTT.

The CDR3 region is CASSRRRSGYNEQFF. The DNA for the CDR3 is TGTGCCAGCTCTCGGCGCAGGTCTGGCTACAATGAGCAGTTCTTC. The gene calls are TRBV19 and TRBJ2-1; D remains unclear. CDR3 length: 15 amino acids. Looked up from germline, CDR1 is LNHDA and CDR2 is SQIVND (reference sequence). Trimming took off 9 bases at V and 3 bases at J, with 18 bases between the two ends.

This chain's CDR3 is CASSITPFLAGELFF. The DNA for the CDR3 is TGTGCCAGCAGCATAACCCCGTTTCTGGCCGGGGAGCTGTTTTTT. The rearrangement links TRBV7-2 to TRBJ2-2; D gene ambiguous. The CDR3 covers 15 residues. V was cut by 5 bases and J by 6 bases, with 16 bases left in between. CDR1 is SGHTA, CDR2 FQGNSA, per germline.

CDR3 nucleotide sequence: TGCGCCAGCAGCTTGGGGGGGCGCTGGGACGAGCAGTACTTC. Translated: CASSLGGRWDEQYF. The chain carries TRBV5-1 and TRBJ2-7; TRBD1 is a possible D gene (6 bases). The CDR3 covers 14 residues. V gave up 0 bases and J gave up 5 bases, with 12 bases separating them. The germline V gene has CDR1 SGHRS and CDR2 YFSETQ.

This clone is a singleton in its sample. CDR3 region: CASSVAGGPPGELFF. In nucleotides, the CDR3 is TGTGCCAGCAGCGTAGCGGGGGGGCCCCCCGGGGAGCTGTTTTTT. V gene TRBV9 combines with J gene TRBJ2-2, with TRBD2 matching 8 bases. The trim removed 0 bases at V and 6 bases at J, leaving 4 bases unmatched. CDR3 length equals 15 residues. CDR1 and CDR2 (germline): SGDLS, YYNGEE.

This clone was seen once. This chain uses TRBV7-9 with TRBJ2-1, with 9 nucleotides matching TRBD2. The CDR3 contains 15 residues. Germline-derived CDR1 and CDR2 are SEHNR and FQNEAQ (reference sequence). V dropped 4 bases and J dropped 5; count of bases not matched to a gene: 6. This chain's CDR3 is CASSWGGGRDNEQFF. The CDR3 region has the DNA TGTGCCAGCAGCTGGGGCGGCGGGAGGGACAATGAGCAGTTCTTC.

The chain has TRBV6-5 and TRBJ1-2; tentative D call: TRBD1 (5 bases). CDR3 size: 12 residues. V gave up 6 bases and J gave up 8 bases, with 13 bases separating them. CDR1 and CDR2 (germline): MNHEY, SVGAGI. CDR3 amino acids: CASSASGYGYTF. The CDR3 DNA is TGTGCCAGCAGCGCCTCAGGGTACGGCTACACCTTC.

The J gene is TRBJ2-5, the V gene TRBV5-6, with TRBD2 matching over 11 bases. In germline, CDR1 is SGHDT, CDR2 YYEEEE. The V gene end was trimmed by 2 bases and the J gene end by 4 bases; junction bases not matched to a gene: 7. This CDR3 spans 16 amino acids. The CDR3 region is CASSFGLAGNLETQYF. CDR3 nucleotide sequence: TGTGCCAGCAGCTTTGGACTAGCGGGCAACCTAGAGACCCAGTACTTC.

J is TRBJ2-3 and V is TRBV9; no clear D. V lost 3 bases and J lost 6, with 14 bases in between. The CDR3 extends over 14 amino acids. Per the germline V gene, CDR1 is SGDLS and CDR2 is YYNGEE. The CDR3 region has the DNA TGTGCCAGCAGCGCTTTTTCCACGGGCGATACGCAGTATTTT. This encodes CASSAFSTGDTQYF.

This chain joins TRBV5-1 and TRBJ2-7; TRBD2 matches 7 bases. The CDR3 sequence is 15 residues long. The ends lost 4 bases at V and 1 base at J; junction bases unmatched: 8. CDR1 is SGHRS, CDR2 YFSETQ, per germline. In DNA, the CDR3 is TGCGCCAGCAGCAGGGACTCGGGGGGATCCTACGAGCAGTACTTC. Encoded protein: CASSRDSGGSYEQYF.

The rearrangement links TRBV7-2 to TRBJ2-5, with D possibly matching TRBD2 (6 bases). V lost 1 base to trimming and J lost 5 bases, with 23 bases between them. Germline V gene sequence: CDR1 SGHTA, CDR2 FQGNSA. CDR3 length equals 18 residues. CDR3 DNA: TGTGCCAGCAGCTTAGTTTTCGGAGGTTACGGGGGTGTGGAGACCCAGTACTTC. The encoded protein is CASSLVFGGYGGVETQYF.

This clone came up a few times. The rearrangement uses TRBV28 and TRBJ1-5, with 10 positions matching TRBD1. Trimming took 5 bases from V and 2 from J; bases not matched to a gene: 3. The CDR3 covers 15 residues. Per germline, CDR1 MDHEN and CDR2 SYDVKM. The CDR3 nucleotides are TGTGCCAGCAGTGGGGGACAGGGGCGCAATCAGCCCCAGCATTTT. It codes for CASSGGQGRNQPQHF.